One and the same sample provided the 4 T cell receptor beta chains below, sequenced in a study of siplizumab effects on memory and regulatory T cells. TCRdb's table, derived via immunoSEQ multiplex PCR, lists solely in-frame clones and lacks some. The repertoire holds more than 95,000 clones, with 85% to 95% as singletons. Material: Tregs sorted from blood. Every receptor here comes from a human donor in good health.

CDR3 amino acids: CASSLSLGAGLLGGEQYF. The CDR3 DNA reads TGTGCCAGCAGCTTAAGTCTAGGAGCAGGCCTATTGGGGGGCGAGCAGTACTTC. This chain connects TRBV11-3 to TRBJ2-7; weak D call: TRBD2 (6 bases). The CDR3 runs 18 residues. Trimming took 2 bases from V and 6 from J, leaving 26 bases between them. CDR1 SGHNT and CDR2 YENEEA come from the germline V gene. Using reference TRBV11-3 and TRBJ2-7 for the parts outside the CDR3, the full variable domain is EAGVVQSPRYKIIEKKQPVAFWCNPISGHNTLYWYLQNLGQGPELLIRYENEEAVDDSQLPKDRFSAERLKGVDSTLKIQPAELGDSAVYLCASSLSLGAGLLGGEQYFGPGTRLTVT.

The chain carries TRBV7-9 and TRBJ2-1; 14 bases map to TRBD2. J lost 10 bases, V lost 5 bases, and 13 bases had no gene match. Germline values: CDR1 SEHNR, CDR2 FQNEAQ (reference sequence). CDR3 length equals 17 residues. The CDR3 nucleotides read TGTGCCAGCAGCAAGGGGACTAGCGGGGGCCGCCGGTCGGAGCAGTTCTTC. It encodes CASSKGTSGGRRSEQFF.

The chain carries TRBV27 and TRBJ2-7, with 11 bases matching TRBD2. CDR3 size: 18 residues. CDR1 and CDR2 (germline): MNHEY, SMNVEV (reference sequence). Trimming at V came to 3 bases and at J to 4 bases, leaving 14 bases not matched to a gene. CDR3 protein: CASSFRKGLADKFYEQYF. CDR3 DNA sequence: TGTGCCAGCAGTTTTCGAAAGGGACTAGCGGATAAATTTTACGAGCAGTACTTC.

This clone was counted a single time. The CDR3 DNA is TGTGCCAGCACCTCCATCGGGGGAGTTGGGAATGAAAAACTGTTTTTT. It encodes CASTSIGGVGNEKLFF. This chain connects TRBV6-6 to TRBJ1-4, with D possibly TRBD1 on 5 matching bases. Trimming shortened V by 7 bases and J by 5 bases, and 20 bases separated the two germline ends. The CDR3 covers 16 residues. Germline loops: CDR1 MNHNY, CDR2 SVGAGI (reference sequence).